The present TCR beta chain was sequenced within a study of blood T cell repertoires in COVID-19. Study overall: PBMCs, B-cell-depleted T cells, or T cells provided the cDNA or gDNA that made up the material.

In the original processing: From reference gene primer amplification, estimates of nucleated cell counts were derived. Clones were read by immunoSEQ multiplex PCR, and TCRdb kept only the in-frame ones, dropping some. V, J and clone size reflect that table, while D and trimming were determined from the DNA. Here the sample spans about 270,000 clones, 81% being singletons. The clonotype comes from a woman aged 55-69 years with active or convalescent COVID-19. Sequencing was carried out using peripheral blood.

The CDR3 region is CASTGRGGAEQYF. CDR3 DNA sequence: TGTGCCAGCACGGGTCGAGGGGGAGCCGAGCAGTACTTC. The chain links TRBV7-8 to TRBJ2-7; a possible D gene is TRBD1 (6 bases). The CDR3 is 13 residues long. V lost 7 bases, J lost 6 bases, and 16 bases lay in between. Germline lookup yields CDR1 SGHVS and CDR2 FQNEAQ.